This TCR beta chain was captured in a study of CD8 T cells in ankylosing spondylitis. Overall study findings and caveats: In the blood and synovial fluid of reactive arthritis, some motif variants had been previously reported. A TCR beta motif of about eight highly homologous variants seemed to mark ankylosing spondylitis blood.

Trimming took 5 bases from V and 1 from J, leaving 12 bases between them. The germline V gene has CDR1 SEHNR and CDR2 FQNEAQ (reference sequence). This CDR3 spans 15 amino acids. In this sample, this clonotype turned up a few times. Its specificity is not known. One entry per CDR3 protein results from TCRdb running MiXCR on the 5' RACE reads. The sample includes about 700,000 distinct CDR3 sequences, roughly 19% of them seen just once. Sequenced: blood, either unsorted or a sorted T cell fraction (not recorded which). V gene TRBV7-9 combines with J gene TRBJ1-3; no clear D gene. This TCR was sampled from a male donor with ankylosing spondylitis. The CDR3 protein is CASSPEEPSGNTIYF. CDR3 DNA sequence: TGTGCCAGCAGCCCTGAGGAACCTTCTGGAAACACCATATATTTT. Combining the CDR3 with reference TRBV7-9 and TRBJ1-3 gives the whole variable domain DTGVSQNPRHKITKRGQNVTFRCDPISEHNRLYWYRQTLGQGPEFLTYFQNEAQLEKSRLLSDRFSAERPKGSFSTLEIQRTEQGDSAMYLCASSPEEPSGNTIYFGEGSWLTVV.